The rows below give T cell receptor beta chains drawn from one sample of a study of human CD8 memory T cell subsets. Reprocessing the 5' RACE reads, TCRdb reports a single entry for every CDR3 protein and omits DNA. The listing contains about 4,200 distinct CDR3 sequences. The specimen was CD8+ effector memory T cells (TEM) sorted from PBMCs. The receptors stem from a human donor in good health. The CDR3 runs from the conserved cysteine through the conserved F or W. The order of the fields is CDR3 protein, J gene, clone size, V gene, CDR3 length. Clone size appears in some rows only: once, few, many, or a class for an expanded clone.

CASSPRGQPSVGYNEQFF,TRBJ2-1,NA,TRBV18,18
CSVEGVLAGEPDTQYF,TRBJ2-3,NA,TRBV29-1,16
CASGEGLAIHEQYF,TRBJ2-7,large,TRBV28,14
CSVLPIVTNEKLFF,TRBJ1-4,NA,TRBV20-1,14
CASSRPRGGDRSTEAFF,TRBJ1-1,NA,TRBV13,17
CASAAGTGGSGTEAFF,TRBJ1-1,medium-sized,TRBV11-2,16
CASSIEQGDYEQYF,TRBJ2-7,medium-sized,TRBV19,14
CATSPAQRDMNTEAFF,TRBJ1-1,NA,TRBV15,16
CASSQDEGSGVHTDTQYF,TRBJ2-3,NA,TRBV4-1,18
CASSFPYSSISYEQYF,TRBJ2-7,NA,TRBV5-1,16
CSARDAGQGTYEQYF,TRBJ2-7,NA,TRBV20-1,15
CASSSRPDRTDTQYF,TRBJ2-3,NA,TRBV4-1,15
CSARTGDRDTGELFF,TRBJ2-2,NA,TRBV20-1,15
CASSQGAREYNEQFF,TRBJ2-1,NA,TRBV5-5,15
CASSGRDWYGYTF,TRBJ1-2,NA,TRBV2,13
CASSHRVARPEAFF,TRBJ1-1,NA,TRBV7-2,14
CASSLGQSREQYF,TRBJ2-7,large,TRBV4-1,13
CASSLGLSSTDTQYF,TRBJ2-3,NA,TRBV12-3/TRBV12-4,15
CSAREVRGLGSDTQYF,TRBJ2-3,NA,TRBV20-1,16
CASSQQQTGSYEQYF,TRBJ2-7,NA,TRBV4-3,15
CASSGGLDTDTQYF,TRBJ2-3,medium-sized,TRBV25-1,14
CSARVREAEQFF,TRBJ2-1,NA,TRBV20-1,12
CASSQVGDYYGYTF,TRBJ1-2,NA,TRBV3-1,14
CATRDIQNEQYF,TRBJ2-7,NA,TRBV19,12
CASSGGTGNYEQYF,TRBJ2-7,NA,TRBV9,14
CASSLLGQPQHF,TRBJ1-5,medium-sized,TRBV13,12
CATSPGLSYEQYF,TRBJ2-7,NA,TRBV24-1,13
CASSFGDHYEQYF,TRBJ2-7,NA,TRBV5-1,13
CASSMTSGRYEQFF,TRBJ2-1,NA,TRBV28,14
CASSGLGTNQPQHF,TRBJ1-5,medium-sized,TRBV28,14
CASSWHRVTEAFF,TRBJ1-1,NA,TRBV5-1,13
CASSSGTPRYNEQFF,TRBJ2-1,NA,TRBV18,15
CASSLGSIEQFF,TRBJ2-1,NA,TRBV3-1,12
CASSQDLYGLYEQFF,TRBJ2-1,large,TRBV3-1,15
CATSDNSGGTEAFF,TRBJ1-1,NA,TRBV24-1,14
CASSQYGRNQPQHF,TRBJ1-5,NA,TRBV28,14
CASKGPRRDGYTF,TRBJ1-2,medium-sized,TRBV28,13
CASSFGRTEQFF,TRBJ2-1,large,TRBV27,12
CASSPDARTYEQYF,TRBJ2-7,NA,TRBV9,14
CASSFRDRGLSTEAFF,TRBJ1-1,NA,TRBV7-4,16
CASSLEATFRNQPQHF,TRBJ1-5,NA,TRBV28,16
CASSDSGANTGELFF,TRBJ2-2,medium-sized,TRBV6-4,15